This T cell receptor (beta chain) was documented in a study of T cell responses to AZD1222 COVID-19 vaccine. CDR1 is KGHSH, CDR2 LQKENI, per germline. CDR3 length: 14 amino acids. J gave up 3 bases and V 3 bases, and 1 base lay outside the gene matches. Of note for this clone: What it binds is not known.

Study-level points and caveats: Just six people given AZD1222 tested seropositive at baseline. The donor group comprised mostly white British people and more females; the analysis possibly underestimated clonal diversity. The study found vaccine-associated CD4 TCRs spanning spike, dominant at 160-218 and 743-854. The study found Spike-specific TCR breadth and depth rose after two AZD1222 doses.

The table came from immunoSEQ multiplex PCR; TCRdb's copy has only in-frame clones and leaves some out. The sample contains about 140,000 clones, about 94% of which appear only once. V and J are TRBV18 and TRBJ2-2, with 7 bases fitting TRBD1. The sequence was obtained from an adult in good health. Sequencing used peripheral blood, obtained on day 0 of AZD1222 vaccination. CDR3 sequence (DNA): TGTGCCAGCTCACCCGACAGGGACACCGGGGAGCTGTTTTTT. It codes for CASSPDRDTGELFF. The full variable domain, with the rest looked up from reference TRBV18 and TRBJ2-2, is NAGVMQNPRHLVRRRGQEARLRCSPMKGHSHVYWYRQLPEEGLKFMVYLQKENIIDESGMPKERFSAEFPKEGPSILRIQQVVRGDSAAYFCASSPDRDTGELFFGEGSRLTVL.